What follows are 3 T cell receptor beta chains derived from one specimen sequenced in a study of spatial heterogeneity in lung cancer. TCRdb used MiXCR to reprocess the 5' RACE reads, holding one entry per CDR3 protein. The data contain around 7,800 distinct CDR3 sequences, about 8% of them singletons. The time point: sample taken at primary tumor resection. Antigens of these TCRs are unknown. General study points: For expanded intratumoral alpha and beta TCRs, counts tracked tumor mutation counts.

The sample consisted of lung tumor tissue, taken at surgery. The receptors here all came from a male donor with early-stage non-small cell lung cancer.

This clonotype is judged medium-sized (0.01 to 0.1%). This beta chain is an off-target read within a library intended for alpha chains, so its frequency means little. CDR3 bases: TGCGCCAGCAGCCCAACTACCTACGAGCAGTACTTC. As protein: CASSPTTYEQYF. The chain links TRBV5-1 to TRBJ2-7; no clear D gene. This CDR3 contains 12 residues. Trimming cost V 4 bases and J 2 bases, with 7 bases left between them. Germline-derived CDR1 and CDR2 are SGHRS and YFSETQ.

Remarks on this clonotype: Found in a library prepared for alpha chains, this beta chain is an off-target read, and its abundance has little meaning. This chain connects TRBV20-1 to TRBJ1-5; perhaps TRBD1 as D (5 bases). The germline gives CDR1 DFQATT, CDR2 SNEGSKA (reference sequence). V lost 3 bases to trimming and J lost 7 bases, with 10 bases between them. The CDR3 sequence is 12 residues long. The CDR3 DNA is TGCAGTGCTAGCAGGGCTGGGCAGCCCCAGCATTTT. Encoded protein: CSASRAGQPQHF.

Regarding this clonotype: With the library built for alpha chains, this beta chain is off target and its frequency is not meaningful. This chain links TRBV6-5 with TRBJ1-5; TRBD1 might be the D (5 bases). Per germline, CDR1 MNHEY and CDR2 SVGAGI. The CDR3 is 14 residues long. V lost 6 bases and J 1 base, leaving 10 bases between the germline ends. CDR3 sequence (DNA): TGTGCCAGCAGCACAAGGGGAAGCAATCAGCCCCAGCATTTT. It is translated as CASSTRGSNQPQHF.